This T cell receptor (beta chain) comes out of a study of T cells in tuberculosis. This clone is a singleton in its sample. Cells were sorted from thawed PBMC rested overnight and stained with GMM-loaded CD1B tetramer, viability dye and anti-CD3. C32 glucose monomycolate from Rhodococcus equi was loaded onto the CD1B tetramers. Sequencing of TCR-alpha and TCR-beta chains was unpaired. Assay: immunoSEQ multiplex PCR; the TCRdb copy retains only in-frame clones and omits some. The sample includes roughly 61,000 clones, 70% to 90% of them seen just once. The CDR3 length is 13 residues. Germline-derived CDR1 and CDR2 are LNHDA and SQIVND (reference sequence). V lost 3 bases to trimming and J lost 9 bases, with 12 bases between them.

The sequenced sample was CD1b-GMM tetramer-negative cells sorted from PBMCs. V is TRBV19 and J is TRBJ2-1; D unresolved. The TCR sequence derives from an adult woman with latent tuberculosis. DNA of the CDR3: TGTGCCAGTAGTATGCTAGGTGGCAGTGAGCAGTTCTTC. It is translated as CASSMLGGSEQFF.